The 15 T cell receptor beta chains below come from one sample, sequenced in a study of blood T cells in healthy people across ages. Alongside a J-beta primer mix, a sample-barcoded 5' primer served in a second PCR lasting roughly 7 to 11 cycles. Each CDR3 protein gets one entry after TCRdb re-called the 5' RACE reads with MiXCR. This sample has some 1.5 million distinct CDR3 sequences; 28% occur once, and the top ten carry 7.7%. What was sequenced was blood. The receptor source for this set is a woman aged 30 to 39 in good health.

This clonotype was seen only a few times. CDR3 region: CASSVTTASFYGYTF. Written as DNA, the CDR3 is TGTGCCAGCAGTGTAACGACCGCAAGCTTCTATGGCTACACCTTC. The chain recombines TRBV25-1 with TRBJ1-2; D uncertain. The V and J ends lost 4 bases and 4 bases respectively, with 16 bases between them. Germline CDR1 is MGHDK and CDR2 is SYGVNS. The CDR3 has 15 residues.

This chain joins TRBV29-1 and TRBJ2-1; D gene uncertain. Trimming stripped 7 bases from V and 6 bases from J, with 16 bases between. CDR1 is SQVTM and CDR2 is ANQGSEA in the germline V gene. This CDR3 contains 13 residues. The CDR3 loop is CSAERRIANEQFF. In nucleotides, the CDR3 is TGCAGCGCCGAACGCAGAATCGCCAATGAGCAGTTCTTC.

This clonotype appeared many times. V and J are TRBV6-6 and TRBJ2-3; D not resolved. The CDR3 extends over 11 amino acids. Trimming cost V 7 bases and J 4 bases, with 6 bases left between them. Germline V gene lookup returns CDR1 MNHNY and CDR2 SVGAGI (reference sequence). The CDR3 spells CASKSSDTQYF. The CDR3, as DNA: TGTGCCAGCAAGTCTTCAGATACGCAGTATTTT.

A note on this clonotype: A much larger clone is a single base away; this may be a read error. The chain carries TRBV29-1 and TRBJ2-7, with TRBD1 matching over 7 bases. V was clipped by 3 bases and J by 7 bases; unmatched bases: 9. This CDR3 has 13 residues. Germline V gives CDR1 SQVTM, CDR2 ANQGSEA. CDR3 nucleotides: TGCAGCGTTGAGGGACAGCAAATCAATGAGCAGTACTTC. It yields the protein CSVEGQQINEQYF.

The chain recombines TRBV18 with TRBJ2-3; D is perhaps TRBD1 (6 bases). This CDR3 contains 15 residues. V was clipped by 3 bases and J by 0 bases, with 10 bases between them. CDR1 is KGHSH and CDR2 is LQKENI in the germline V gene. The CDR3 loop reads CASSPGHSSTDTQYF. The CDR3 DNA follows: TGTGCCAGCTCACCGGGACATTCTAGCACAGATACGCAGTATTTT. Complete variable domain (other parts from reference TRBV18 and TRBJ2-3): NAGVMQNPRHLVRRRGQEARLRCSPMKGHSHVYWYRQLPEEGLKFMVYLQKENIIDESGMPKERFSAEFPKEGPSILRIQQVVRGDSAAYFCASSPGHSSTDTQYFGPGTRLTVL.

The chain employs TRBV14 and TRBJ2-1, with unresolved D. Germline V CDR1 and CDR2: SGHDN, FVKESK. Trimming shortened V by 4 bases and J by 4 bases, and 14 bases separated the two germline ends. The CDR3 has 15 amino acids. The CDR3 protein is CASSPGHHRYNEQFF. In nucleotides, the CDR3 is TGTGCCAGCAGCCCTGGGCATCATCGGTACAATGAGCAGTTCTTC.

The chain carries TRBV2 and TRBJ2-7; possible D gene TRBD2, 5 bases. Trimming pared 3 bases from V and 6 bases from J, leaving 9 bases between. The CDR3 extends over 12 amino acids. Germline loops: CDR1 SNHLY, CDR2 FYNNEI. CDR3 sequence: CASSDALVEQYF. Here the CDR3 DNA reads TGTGCCAGCAGTGATGCACTAGTCGAGCAGTACTTC.

This clonotype was found many times. This rearrangement joins TRBV14 to TRBJ2-7, with D perhaps matching TRBD1 or TRBD2 (5 bases each). This CDR3 comprises 14 residues. Germline CDR1 reads SGHDN; CDR2 reads FVKESK. V was pared by 4 bases and J by 2 bases, with 12 bases between. CDR3 bases: TGTGCCAGCAGCCGACCGGGACGGACCTACGAGCAGTACTTC. This codes for CASSRPGRTYEQYF.

This clonotype was found many times. The J gene is TRBJ2-5, the V gene TRBV29-1; D is ambiguous. Germline V gene lookup returns CDR1 SQVTM and CDR2 ANQGSEA. Trimming cost V 3 bases and J 7 bases, with 0 bases left between them. This CDR3 is built from 8 residues. CDR3 nucleotides: TGCAGCGTTGAGACCCAGTACTTC. This encodes CSVETQYF.

A few counts support this clonotype. The chain is built from TRBV11-2 and TRBJ2-5, with TRBD1 matching 10 bases. V lost 5 bases and J lost 3; bases outside the gene matches: 6. In germline, CDR1 is SGHAT, CDR2 FQNNGV. The CDR3 loop spans 15 amino acids. In DNA, the CDR3 is TGTGCCAGCAGCAACCCCGGGACAGGGGAAGAGACCCAGTACTTC. Its translation: CASSNPGTGEETQYF.

The CDR3 reads CASGAGGSYNEQFF. CDR3 nucleotide sequence: TGTGCCAGCGGGGCGGGGGGCTCCTACAATGAGCAGTTCTTC. This chain uses TRBV7-9 with TRBJ2-1; 8 bases align to TRBD2. Germline CDR1 reads SEHNR; CDR2 reads FQNEAQ (reference sequence). Trimming at V came to 8 bases and at J to 0 bases, leaving 3 bases not matched to a gene. This CDR3 contains 14 residues.

In its sample, this clonotype was seen many times. The genes are TRBV6-1 and TRBJ2-1; tentative D call: TRBD1 (5 bases). Germline V gene sequence: CDR1 MNHNS, CDR2 SASEGT. CDR3 length: 14 residues. The germline V and J ends were trimmed by 5 bases and 4 bases, with 12 bases remaining between them. CDR3 loop: CASSKQQAYNEQFF. As DNA, the CDR3 is TGTGCCAGCAGTAAGCAACAGGCGTACAATGAGCAGTTCTTC.

This clonotype was counted between two and nine times. The chain uses TRBV20-1 and TRBJ2-1, with 12 bases aligning to TRBD1. The length of the CDR3 is 14 residues. Germline-derived CDR1 and CDR2 are DFQATT and SNEGSKA (reference sequence). After removal of 2 bases from V and 10 bases from J, the junction contained 6 bases not matched to a gene. The CDR3 sequence is CSARPGTGGNEQFF. The DNA of the CDR3 is TGCAGTGCTAGACCCGGGACAGGGGGCAACGAGCAGTTCTTC.

This clonotype was counted at least ten times. The J gene is TRBJ2-5, the V gene TRBV7-9; D is possibly TRBD1 (6 bases). The CDR3 spans 14 residues. Trimming took off 5 bases at V and 4 bases at J, with 14 bases between the two ends. Germline loops: CDR1 SEHNR, CDR2 FQNEAQ (reference sequence). The CDR3 region is CASSPSGQRETQYF. In nucleotides, the CDR3 is TGTGCCAGCAGCCCTTCAGGACAGCGAGAGACCCAGTACTTC. Together with reference TRBV7-9 and TRBJ2-5, the CDR3 gives the full variable domain: DTGVSQNPRHKITKRGQNVTFRCDPISEHNRLYWYRQTLGQGPEFLTYFQNEAQLEKSRLLSDRFSAERPKGSFSTLEIQRTEQGDSAMYLCASSPSGQRETQYFGPGTRLLVL.

The V call is TRBV7-9, the J call TRBJ2-1; D is tentatively TRBD1 or TRBD2 (5 bases each). CDR3 length: 13 amino acids. Germline values: CDR1 SEHNR, CDR2 FQNEAQ (reference sequence). V lost 0 bases to trimming and J lost 15 bases, with 15 bases between them. CDR3 residues: CASSLAYGTEVFF. Here the CDR3 DNA reads TGTGCCAGCAGCTTAGCCTACGGGACGGAGGTGTTCTTC.